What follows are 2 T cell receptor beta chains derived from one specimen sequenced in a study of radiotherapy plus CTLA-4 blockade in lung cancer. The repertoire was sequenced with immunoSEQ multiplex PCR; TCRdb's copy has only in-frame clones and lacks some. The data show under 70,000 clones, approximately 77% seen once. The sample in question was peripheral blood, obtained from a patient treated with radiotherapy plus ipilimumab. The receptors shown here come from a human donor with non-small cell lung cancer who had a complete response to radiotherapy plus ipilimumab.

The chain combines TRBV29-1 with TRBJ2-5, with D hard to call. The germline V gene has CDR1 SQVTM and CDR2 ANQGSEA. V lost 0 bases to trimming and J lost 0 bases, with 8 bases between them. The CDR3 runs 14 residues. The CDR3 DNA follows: TGCAGCGTTGAAGATAGGGCGTACCAAGAGACCCAGTACTTC. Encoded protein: CSVEDRAYQETQYF.

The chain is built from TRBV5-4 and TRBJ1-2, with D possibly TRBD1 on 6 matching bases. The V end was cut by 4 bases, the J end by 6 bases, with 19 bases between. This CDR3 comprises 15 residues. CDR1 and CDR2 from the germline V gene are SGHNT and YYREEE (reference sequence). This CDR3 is CASSPVNREGNGYTF. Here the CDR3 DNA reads TGTGCCAGCAGCCCGGTGAACAGGGAGGGGAATGGCTACACCTTC.